Listed below are T cell receptor beta chains from one sample, sequenced in a study of T cell repertoires in cytomegalovirus infection. TCRdb fed the reads into MiXCR, producing one record per CDR3 protein. The table shows 350,000 to 550,000 distinct CDR3 sequences, with 25% to 40% occurring only once. The sample consisted of PBMCs. These receptors were collected from a human donor in good health (CMV status not recorded). Some clones in this sample may be carry-over from other donors' samples. Both conserved end residues are part of each CDR3. D genes are given only for firm matches. Clone size is shown for a subset of rows, as once, few, many or a class of expanded clone.

cdr3_aa,cdr3_nt,clone_size,d_call,j_call,v_call
CSSSYYQGYGYTF,TGTTCCAGCAGTTACTACCAGGGCTATGGCTACACCTTC,.,.,TRBJ1-2,TRBV6-9
CASSSNVVGDGAYGYTF,TGTGCCAGCAGCTCCAATGTGGTTGGGGATGGAGCCTATGGCTACACCTTC,many,.,TRBJ1-2,TRBV7-2
CASSIGREYYVCTF,TGTGCCAGCAGTATCGGCAGGGAATATTATGTCTGCACCTTC,.,.,TRBJ1-2,TRBV27
CASSSVPDVGEQFF,TGTGCCAGCAGCTCAGTCCCAGACGTCGGGGAGCAGTTCTTC,many,.,TRBJ2-1,TRBV7-2
CASSLAGPSNQPQHF,TGTGCCAGCAGCTTAGCCGGGCCGAGCAATCAGCCCCAGCATTTT,many,.,TRBJ1-5,TRBV7-9
CASSPEITNYGYTF,TGTGCCAGCAGCCCCGAAATAACTAACTATGGCTACACCTTC,.,.,TRBJ1-2,TRBV7-8
CASSFGGAGEQYF,TGTGCCAGCAGCTTCGGGGGGGCAGGCGAGCAGTACTTC,.,TRBD2,TRBJ2-7,TRBV11-2
CARSPMASVSSSYEQYF,TGTGCCAGGAGCCCCATGGCGAGCGTTTCGAGCTCCTACGAGCAGTACTTC,.,.,TRBJ2-7,TRBV7-2
CASSYFDRDEQYF,TGTGCCAGCAGTTACTTTGACAGGGACGAGCAGTACTTC,few,TRBD1,TRBJ2-7,TRBV6-2/TRBV6-3
CASSRGTSGGAADTQYF,TGTGCCAGCAGCAGAGGGACTAGCGGGGGGGCCGCAGATACGCAGTATTTT,few,TRBD2,TRBJ2-3,TRBV7-2
CASSSGAASNYGYTF,TGTGCCAGCAGTTCGGGGGCCGCCTCTAACTATGGCTACACCTTC,many,.,TRBJ1-2,TRBV28
CSARGRTSGGYNEQFF,TGCAGTGCTAGAGGCCGGACTAGCGGGGGGTACAATGAGCAGTTCTTC,.,TRBD2,TRBJ2-1,TRBV20-1
CARSEKRGVGQYF,TGTGCCAGAAGTGAAAAGAGGGGAGTAGGGCAGTATTTT,.,.,TRBJ2-3,TRBV6-1
CASSASGGASYNEQFF,TGTGCCAGCAGCGCTAGCGGGGGGGCCTCCTACAATGAGCAGTTCTTC,.,TRBD2,TRBJ2-1,TRBV11-2
CASSPPGGEKTQYF,TGTGCCAGCAGCCCCCCGGGCGGGGAAAAGACCCAGTACTTC,few,.,TRBJ2-5,TRBV7-7
CASIQEGGLLNTEAFF,TGTGCCAGCATCCAGGAGGGGGGACTCCTGAACACTGAAGCTTTCTTT,.,.,TRBJ1-1,TRBV6-1
CASSIGQGRVYEQYF,TGTGCCAGTAGTATAGGACAGGGTCGCGTCTACGAGCAGTACTTC,.,TRBD1,TRBJ2-7,TRBV19
CASGVRTYEQYF,TGTGCCAGCGGAGTCCGCACCTACGAGCAGTACTTC,.,.,TRBJ2-7,TRBV27
CASSELENQYF,TGCGCCAGCAGTGAGTTAGAGAACCAGTACTTC,.,.,TRBJ2-5,TRBV10-2
CASSQERQESYEQYF,TGCGCCAGCAGCCAAGAAAGACAGGAATCCTACGAGCAGTACTTC,few,.,TRBJ2-7,TRBV4-1
CASSIQRANSEAFF,TGTGCCAGTAGTATCCAACGGGCAAACTCTGAAGCTTTCTTT,few,.,TRBJ1-1,TRBV19
CASGEPTSYNEQFF,TGTGCCAGCGGGGAACCTACTTCCTACAATGAGCAGTTCTTC,many,.,TRBJ2-1,TRBV28
CSVEETGDTQYF,TGCAGCGTTGAAGAAACGGGGGATACGCAGTATTTT,.,.,TRBJ2-3,TRBV29-1